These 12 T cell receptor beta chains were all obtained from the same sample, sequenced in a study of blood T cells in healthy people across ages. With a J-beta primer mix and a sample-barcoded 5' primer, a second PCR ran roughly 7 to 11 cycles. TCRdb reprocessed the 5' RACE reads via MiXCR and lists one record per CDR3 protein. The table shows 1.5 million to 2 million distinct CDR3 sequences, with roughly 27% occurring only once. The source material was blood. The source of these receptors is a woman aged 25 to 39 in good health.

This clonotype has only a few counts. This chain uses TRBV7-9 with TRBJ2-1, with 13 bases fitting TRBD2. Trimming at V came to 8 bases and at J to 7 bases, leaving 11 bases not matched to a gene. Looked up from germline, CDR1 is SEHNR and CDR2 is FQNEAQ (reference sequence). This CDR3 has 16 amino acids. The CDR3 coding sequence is TGTGCCAGCGGCACTAGCGGGGGGGCCCAGAGGAATGAGCAGTTCTTC. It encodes CASGTSGGAQRNEQFF.

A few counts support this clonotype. Here the CDR3 DNA reads TGTGCCAGCAGCTTGGACAGGTTAGAAGAGACCCAGTACTTC. Its protein product is CASSLDRLEETQYF. The V call is TRBV5-6, the J call TRBJ2-5, with a possible D match to TRBD1 (5 bases). The CDR3 contains 14 residues. V lost 0 bases and J 3 bases, leaving 9 bases between the germline ends. Germline V lookup: CDR1 SGHDT, CDR2 YYEEEE. Full variable domain (remainder filled in from reference TRBV5-6 and TRBJ2-5): DAGVTQSPTHLIKTRGQQVTLRCSPKSGHDTVSWYQQALGQGPQFIFQYYEEEERQRGNFPDRFSGHQFPNYSSELNVNALLLGDSALYLCASSLDRLEETQYFGPGTRLLVL.

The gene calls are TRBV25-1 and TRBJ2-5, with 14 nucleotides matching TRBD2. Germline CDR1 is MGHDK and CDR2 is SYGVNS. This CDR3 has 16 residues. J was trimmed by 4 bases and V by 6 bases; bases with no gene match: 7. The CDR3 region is CASSMTSGRVGETQYF. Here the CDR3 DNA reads TGTGCCAGCAGCATGACTAGCGGGAGGGTTGGAGAGACCCAGTACTTC.

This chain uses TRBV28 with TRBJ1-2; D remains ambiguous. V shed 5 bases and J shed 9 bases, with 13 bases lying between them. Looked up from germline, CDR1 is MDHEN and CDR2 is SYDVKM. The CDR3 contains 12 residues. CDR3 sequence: CASSLTAYSYTF. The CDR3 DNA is TGTGCCAGCAGTCTCACAGCTTATAGCTACACCTTC.

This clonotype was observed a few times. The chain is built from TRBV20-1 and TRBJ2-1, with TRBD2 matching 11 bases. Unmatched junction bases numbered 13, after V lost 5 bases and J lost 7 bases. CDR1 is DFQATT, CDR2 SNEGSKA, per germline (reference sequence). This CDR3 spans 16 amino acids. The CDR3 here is CSAEELSGRAGNEQFF. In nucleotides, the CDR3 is TGCAGTGCTGAGGAACTTAGCGGGAGGGCCGGTAATGAGCAGTTCTTC.

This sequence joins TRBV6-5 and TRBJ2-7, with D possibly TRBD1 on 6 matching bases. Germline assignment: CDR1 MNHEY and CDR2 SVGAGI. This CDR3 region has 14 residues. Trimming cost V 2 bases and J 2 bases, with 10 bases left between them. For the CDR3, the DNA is TGTGCCAGCAGTTACGAGGACAGTCCCTACGAGCAGTACTTC. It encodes CASSYEDSPYEQYF.

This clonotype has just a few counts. This CDR3 is CAYTGPITDTQYF. The CDR3 DNA follows: TGTGCCTACACGGGGCCCATCACAGATACGCAGTATTTT. The rearrangement joins TRBV30 to TRBJ2-3; D tentatively reads TRBD1 or TRBD2 (5 bases each). The CDR3 has 13 amino acids. Germline lookup yields CDR1 GTSNPN and CDR2 SVGIG (reference sequence). V was trimmed by 7 bases and J by 2 bases, leaving 13 bases between them.

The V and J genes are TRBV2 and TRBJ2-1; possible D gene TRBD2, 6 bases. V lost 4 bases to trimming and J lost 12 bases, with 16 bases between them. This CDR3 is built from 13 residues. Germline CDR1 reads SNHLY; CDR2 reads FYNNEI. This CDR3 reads CASSAISRDRQFF. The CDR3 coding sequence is TGTGCCAGCAGTGCGATTTCGCGGGATCGGCAGTTCTTC. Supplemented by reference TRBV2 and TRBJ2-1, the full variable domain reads EPEVTQTPSHQVTQMGQEVILRCVPISNHLYFYWYRQILGQKVEFLVSFYNNEISEKSEIFDDQFSVERPDGSNFTLKIRSTKLEDSAMYFCASSAISRDRQFFGPGTRLTVL.

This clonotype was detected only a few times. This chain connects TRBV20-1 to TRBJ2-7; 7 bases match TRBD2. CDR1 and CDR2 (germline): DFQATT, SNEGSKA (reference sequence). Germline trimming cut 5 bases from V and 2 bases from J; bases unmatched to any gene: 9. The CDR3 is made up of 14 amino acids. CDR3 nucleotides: TGCAGTGCTTGGGGGGGGTCTGGGACCTACGAGCAGTACTTC. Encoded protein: CSAWGGSGTYEQYF.

Here the CDR3 DNA reads TGTGCCATCAGTGAGCTACAGGGGGCCGGGACCCAGTTCTTC. The encoded protein is CAISELQGAGTQFF. V is TRBV10-3 and J is TRBJ2-1, with 9 positions matching TRBD1. This CDR3 spans 14 amino acids. CDR1 is ENHRY and CDR2 is SYGVKD in the germline V gene. The junction had 9 bases not matched to a gene; V was cut back by 2 bases and J by 13 bases.

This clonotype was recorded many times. The CDR3 is CATSRVGGRADTQYF. The CDR3 region has the DNA TGTGCCACCAGCAGAGTGGGCGGGAGGGCAGATACGCAGTATTTT. The chain combines TRBV15 with TRBJ2-3; the match to TRBD2 covers 9 bases. The CDR3 has 15 amino acids. Germline CDR1 is LNHNV and CDR2 is YYDKDF (reference sequence). V dropped 1 base and J dropped 4; count of bases not matched to a gene: 3.

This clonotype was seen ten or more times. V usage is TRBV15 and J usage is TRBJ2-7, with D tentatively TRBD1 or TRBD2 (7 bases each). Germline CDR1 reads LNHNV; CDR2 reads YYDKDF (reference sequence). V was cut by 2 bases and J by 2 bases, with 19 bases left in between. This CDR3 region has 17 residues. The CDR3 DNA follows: TGTGCCACCAGCAGACTCTTAACAGGGGCGGGAGCCTACGAGCAGTACTTC. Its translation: CATSRLLTGAGAYEQYF.